This entry lists 27 T cell receptor beta chains sequenced from one sample in a study of regulatory T cells in long-lasting Graves disease. Time point defined: newly diagnosed GD, antithyroid drugs for less than 3 months. Scientists built the TCR library using RNA that was extracted from PBMCs. Building the TCR beta libraries relied on iRepertoire HTBI primers, and CDR3 regions underwent Arm-PCR. MiXCR was run by TCRdb on the multiplex PCR reads, yielding one entry per CDR3 protein. The table shows hundreds of thousands of distinct CDR3 sequences, with roughly 16% occurring only once. The sample was also linked to a second study, of T cells in Graves' hyperthyroidism and ophthalmopathy.

The sample was peripheral blood mononuclear cells (PBMCs), taken at new diagnosis, from a patient treated with antithyroid drugs. The receptors were sampled from a woman younger than 45 with Graves disease.

The rearrangement joins TRBV2 to TRBJ2-7; 9 bases fit TRBD2. Germline trimming cut 3 bases from V and 5 bases from J; bases unmatched to any gene: 8. This CDR3 has 15 amino acids. Germline V CDR1 and CDR2: SNHLY, FYNNEI. CDR3 sequence reads: CASSDASGIPHEQYF. The CDR3 coding sequence is TGTGCCAGCAGTGACGCTAGCGGGATACCCCACGAGCAGTACTTC.

This clonotype was seen at least ten times. This sequence joins TRBV10-3 and TRBJ2-5, with D possibly being TRBD1 (6 bases). V was pared by 2 bases and J by 5 bases, with 6 bases between. The CDR3 is made up of 12 amino acids. Germline values: CDR1 ENHRY, CDR2 SYGVKD. CDR3 sequence (DNA): TGTGCCATCAGTGAGACAGGGGAGACCCAGTACTTC. Encoded protein: CAISETGETQYF.

For this clonotype: One base separates it from a far larger clone, so it is likely a read error. The missing conserved phenylalanine or tryptophan at the end of this CDR3 makes a read error likely. The chain joins TRBV6-2 or TRBV6-3 to TRBJ1-1, with TRBD1 identical over 7 bases. This CDR3 region has 14 residues. Germline lookup yields CDR1 MNHEY and CDR2 SVGEGT. Trimming cost V 5 bases and J 1 base; bases outside gene matches: 4. CDR3 DNA: TGTGCCAGCAGTCCCCAGGGGGGGAACACTGAAGCTTTCCTT. It yields the protein CASSPQGGNTEAFL.

This clonotype was detected only once. The rearrangement links TRBV18 to TRBJ2-7, with TRBD1 matching 10 bases. The CDR3 totals 15 residues. Looked up from germline, CDR1 is KGHSH and CDR2 is LQKENI. Unmatched junction bases numbered 8, after V lost 4 bases and J lost 5 bases. The CDR3 sequence: CASSRGRDRGDEQYF. CDR3 nucleotides: TGTGCCAGCTCACGTGGCAGGGACAGGGGCGACGAGCAGTACTTC.

This clonotype was picked up a small number of times. The chain joins TRBV19 to TRBJ2-7, with 8 nucleotides matching TRBD2. Germline trimming cut 3 bases from V and 5 bases from J; bases unmatched to any gene: 6. Germline V gives CDR1 LNHDA, CDR2 SQIVND (reference sequence). There are 14 residues in the CDR3. The CDR3 DNA sequence: TGTGCCAGTAGTATTACCGGGACTAGTAACGAGCAGTACTTC. Translation: CASSITGTSNEQYF.

This clonotype was recorded many times. The chain uses TRBV28 and TRBJ1-6; D is perhaps TRBD1 (5 bases). Trimming left V 8 bases short and J 11 bases short, with 16 bases between. The germline V gene has CDR1 MDHEN and CDR2 SYDVKM. The CDR3 has 13 residues. The CDR3 sequence is CASLRDPGAPLHF. CDR3 DNA sequence: TGTGCCAGCCTACGGGACCCCGGGGCACCCCTCCACTTT.

V gene TRBV3-1 combines with J gene TRBJ2-7; 8 bases align to TRBD2. The length of the CDR3 is 15 residues. Trimming took 2 bases from V and 1 from J; bases not matched to a gene: 4. Germline CDR1 is LGHDT and CDR2 is YNNKEL (reference sequence). The CDR3 here is CASSQIAGRSYEQYF. DNA of the CDR3: TGTGCCAGCAGCCAAATAGCGGGACGATCCTACGAGCAGTACTTC.

This clonotype has ten or more counts. This sequence joins TRBV7-9 and TRBJ1-1, with a weak D call TRBD1 (5 bases). Germline-derived CDR1 and CDR2 are SEHNR and FQNEAQ (reference sequence). The CDR3 is 14 amino acids. V was shortened by 3 bases and J by 3 bases, with 11 bases between the two germline ends. The DNA for the CDR3 is TGTGCCAGCAGCTTGGGCAGGGCGGACACTGAAGCTTTCTTT. It translates to CASSLGRADTEAFF.

At least ten counts were recorded for this clonotype. J is TRBJ2-3 and V is TRBV27; TRBD1 agrees at 10 bases. Losses at the gene ends were 4 bases for V and 13 bases for J; bases not matched to a gene: 5. CDR1 MNHEY and CDR2 SMNVEV come from the germline V gene (reference sequence). The CDR3 is made up of 12 amino acids. CDR3 bases: TGTGCCAGCAGTTCCCCCGGGACAGGGGAGTATTTT. It encodes CASSSPGTGEYF.

This clonotype was observed many times. The V call is TRBV28, the J call TRBJ1-2; D remains ambiguous. V was clipped by 2 bases and J by 1 base, with 8 bases between them. The CDR3 is 14 amino acids. Germline CDR1 reads MDHEN; CDR2 reads SYDVKM. The DNA of the CDR3 is TGTGCCAGCAGTTTACCCGGATTTAACTATGGCTACACCTTC. It is translated as CASSLPGFNYGYTF.

This chain joins TRBV19 and TRBJ2-6, with D unresolved. This CDR3 comprises 16 residues. Per the germline V gene, CDR1 is LNHDA and CDR2 is SQIVND (reference sequence). V shed 2 bases and J shed 0 bases, with 8 bases lying between them. In DNA, the CDR3 is TGTGCCAGTAGTATAAATACGGTCTCTGGGGCCAACGTCCTGACTTTC. Encoded protein: CASSINTVSGANVLTF.

This clonotype came up many times. At one end the junction does not follow the germline gene, possibly because of a read error. The chain employs TRBV28 and TRBJ2-3; 8 positions agree with TRBD1. Per the germline V gene, CDR1 is MDHEN and CDR2 is SYDVKM. The CDR3 extends over 15 amino acids. CDR3 coding DNA: TGTGCCAGCAGTTCGTTTTCAGGGGGCAAAGGGGTCGAACATTTT. Residues: CASSSFSGGKGVEHF.

The gene calls are TRBV11-2 and TRBJ2-5; D could derive from TRBD1 or TRBD2 (5 bases each). Deletions cut 2 bases from V and 7 bases from J, with 20 bases between. This CDR3 has 16 residues. Per the germline V gene, CDR1 is SGHAT and CDR2 is FQNNGV. The CDR3 DNA sequence: TGTGCCAGCAGCTTACGTAGGGACCATTATGCTGGGACCCAGTACTTC. Its translation is CASSLRRDHYAGTQYF.

CDR3 in amino acids: CSARPRQLTYEQYF. CDR3 DNA sequence: TGCAGTGCTAGACCCCGACAGCTAACCTACGAGCAGTACTTC. J is TRBJ2-7 and V is TRBV20-1; maybe TRBD1 (5 bases). The CDR3 runs 14 residues. Germline CDR1 DFQATT, CDR2 SNEGSKA (reference sequence). Trimming took 2 bases from V and 2 from J, leaving 13 bases between them.

This clonotype was observed a handful of times. This rearrangement joins TRBV30 to TRBJ2-7; 8 nucleotides align to TRBD2. The CDR3 runs 14 residues. Germline CDR1 reads GTSNPN; CDR2 reads SVGIG (reference sequence). J lost 5 bases, V lost 0 bases, and 6 bases had no gene match. The CDR3: CAWSVGSGINEQYF. CDR3 DNA sequence: TGTGCCTGGAGTGTGGGTAGCGGGATAAACGAGCAGTACTTC.

This clonotype was counted only a few times. The chain couples TRBV28 to TRBJ1-6; 7 bases are a match to TRBD1. Trimming at V came to 6 bases and at J to 9 bases, leaving 11 bases not matched to a gene. This CDR3 has 15 amino acids. Germline CDR1 reads MDHEN; CDR2 reads SYDVKM. Here the CDR3 DNA reads TGTGCCAGCAGACCCTCGACAGGGTTCAGTTCACCCCTCCACTTT. Translated, it gives CASRPSTGFSSPLHF.

This clonotype was recorded a few times. This sequence may be a read error, since a much larger clone differs from it by one base. This chain connects TRBV20-1 to TRBJ1-1; weak D call: TRBD1 (6 bases). CDR1 is DFQATT and CDR2 is SNEGSKA in the germline V gene (reference sequence). The ends were cut back, 5 bases at V and 0 bases at J, with 22 bases in the middle. The CDR3 contains 17 residues. CDR3 region: CSAARGTLLAMNTEAFF. CDR3 sequence (DNA): TGCAGTGCTGCCCGAGGGACACTTCTAGCCATGAACACTGAAGCTTTCTTT.

The sample holds many counts of this clonotype. This sequence joins TRBV20-1 and TRBJ2-3; TRBD2 agrees at 9 bases. V dropped 1 base and J dropped 2; count of bases not matched to a gene: 7. The length of the CDR3 is 16 residues. CDR1 and CDR2 from the germline V gene are DFQATT and SNEGSKA (reference sequence). The CDR3 here is CSARAVLAGLTDTQYF. CDR3 nucleotides: TGCAGTGCTAGAGCCGTACTAGCGGGTCTCACAGATACGCAGTATTTT.

The chain carries TRBV13 and TRBJ1-6; D is ambiguous. Looked up from germline, CDR1 is PRHDT and CDR2 is FYEKMQ (reference sequence). The CDR3 extends over 15 amino acids. Trimming cost V 5 bases and J 8 bases, with 16 bases left between them. CDR3 sequence reads: CASSIRPVPDSPLHF. CDR3 coding DNA: TGTGCCAGCAGCATCAGGCCTGTCCCTGATTCACCCCTCCACTTT.

The chain carries TRBV6-1 and TRBJ2-1, with 7 bases identical to TRBD1. CDR3 size: 20 residues. Trimming removed 1 base from V and 1 base from J; junction bases left unmatched: 16. The germline CDR1 and CDR2 sequences are MNHNS and SASEGT. CDR3 nucleotides: TGTGCCAGCAGTGAAGAGGGGGCTGGCCTTACCATCCCTTCCTACAATGAGCAGTTCTTC. It is translated as CASSEEGAGLTIPSYNEQFF.

There are a few counts of this clonotype. The chain couples TRBV15 to TRBJ1-4, with TRBD1 matching over 11 bases. The CDR3 has 16 residues. Germline V lookup: CDR1 LNHNV, CDR2 YYDKDF (reference sequence). V lost 1 base to trimming and J lost 4 bases; unmatched junction nucleotides: 2. The CDR3 DNA is TGTGCCACCAGCAGAGGGGGGACAGGGGGTAATGAAAAACTGTTTTTT. Protein product: CATSRGGTGGNEKLFF.

This clonotype was seen many times. V is TRBV7-2 and J is TRBJ2-1; D is ambiguous. Germline values: CDR1 SGHTA, CDR2 FQGNSA. CDR3 length equals 13 residues. With 3 bases removed from V and 5 bases from J, the gap between germline ends came to 8 bases. In DNA form, the CDR3 reads TGTGCCAGCAGCTTCACAAAGAACAATGAGCAGTTCTTC. This sequence encodes CASSFTKNNEQFF.

The chain joins TRBV30 to TRBJ2-2; D remains unclear. Between the trimmed V and J ends, which lost 2 bases and 6 bases, there was a span of 13 bases. Germline V gives CDR1 GTSNPN, CDR2 SVGIG (reference sequence). The CDR3 sequence is 14 residues long. CDR3 DNA sequence: TGTGCCTGGAGTCCCGGGTGGTCGGCCGGGGAGCTGTTTTTT. This gives the protein CAWSPGWSAGELFF.

The chain carries TRBV12-3 or TRBV12-4 and TRBJ2-1; TRBD2 agrees at 9 bases. V lost 3 bases to trimming and J lost 9 bases; unmatched junction nucleotides: 12. The CDR3 extends over 16 amino acids. In DNA form, the CDR3 reads TGTGCCAGCAGTTTGGATCCTAGCGGGACCGGTGGTGAGCAGTTCTTC. This sequence encodes CASSLDPSGTGGEQFF.

CDR3 nucleotides: TGTGCCAGCAGCGGACTAGCGGGAGTAAGGTCTGAGCAGTTCTTC. Translation: CASSGLAGVRSEQFF. The chain uses TRBV14 and TRBJ2-1, with TRBD2 matching over 13 bases. The germline CDR1 and CDR2 sequences are SGHDN and FVKESK. The junction had 7 bases not matched to a gene; V was cut back by 5 bases and J by 9 bases. The CDR3 has 15 amino acids. Full variable domain (missing parts from reference TRBV14 and TRBJ2-1): EAGVTQFPSHSVIEKGQTVTLRCDPISGHDNLYWYRRVMGKEIKFLLHFVKESKQDESGMPNNRFLAERTGGTYSTLKVQPAELEDSGVYFCASSGLAGVRSEQFFGPGTRLTVL.

The V and J genes are TRBV20-1 and TRBJ2-3, with TRBD2 as a possible D gene (5 bases). V was pared by 6 bases and J by 2 bases, with 15 bases between. Germline V gene data show CDR1 as DFQATT and CDR2 as SNEGSKA (reference sequence). The CDR3 is made up of 14 amino acids. CDR3 DNA sequence: TGCAGTGCAATTTGGCGGGCGTACACAGATACGCAGTATTTT. Protein product: CSAIWRAYTDTQYF.

This clonotype was counted between two and nine times. This rearrangement joins TRBV7-9 to TRBJ2-1; TRBD1 aligns across 7 bases. Germline V gene lookup returns CDR1 SEHNR and CDR2 FQNEAQ (reference sequence). Trimming took 2 bases from V and 9 from J; bases not matched to a gene: 7. The CDR3 extends over 14 amino acids. The CDR3: CASSLRTGVVEQFF. CDR3 sequence (DNA): TGTGCCAGCAGCTTAAGGACAGGAGTGGTTGAGCAGTTCTTC.